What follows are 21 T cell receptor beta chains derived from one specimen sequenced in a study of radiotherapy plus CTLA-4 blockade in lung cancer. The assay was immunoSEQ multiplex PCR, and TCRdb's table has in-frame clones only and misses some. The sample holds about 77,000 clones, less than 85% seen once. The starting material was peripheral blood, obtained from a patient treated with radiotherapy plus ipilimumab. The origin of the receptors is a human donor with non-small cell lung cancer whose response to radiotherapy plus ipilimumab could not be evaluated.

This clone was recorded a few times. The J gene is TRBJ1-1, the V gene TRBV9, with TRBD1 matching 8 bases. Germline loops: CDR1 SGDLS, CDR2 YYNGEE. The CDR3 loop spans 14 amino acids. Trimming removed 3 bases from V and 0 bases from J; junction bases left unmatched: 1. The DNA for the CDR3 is TGTGCCAGCAGCGACAGGGGGGTGAACACTGAAGCTTTCTTT. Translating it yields CASSDRGVNTEAFF.

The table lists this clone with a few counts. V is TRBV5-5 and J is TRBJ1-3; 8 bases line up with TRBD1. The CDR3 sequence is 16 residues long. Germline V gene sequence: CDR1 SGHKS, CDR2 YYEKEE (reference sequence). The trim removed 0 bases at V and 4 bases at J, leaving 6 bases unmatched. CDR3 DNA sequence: TGTGCCAGCAGCTTGGCCGGCGCAGGGGGCGGAAACACCATATATTTT. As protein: CASSLAGAGGGNTIYF.

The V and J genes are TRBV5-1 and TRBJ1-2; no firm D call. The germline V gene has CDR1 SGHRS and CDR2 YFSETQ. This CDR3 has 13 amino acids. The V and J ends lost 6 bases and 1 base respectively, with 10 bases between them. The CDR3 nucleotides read TGCGCCAGCAATTCCGGCGGTAACTATGGCTACACCTTC. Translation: CASNSGGNYGYTF.

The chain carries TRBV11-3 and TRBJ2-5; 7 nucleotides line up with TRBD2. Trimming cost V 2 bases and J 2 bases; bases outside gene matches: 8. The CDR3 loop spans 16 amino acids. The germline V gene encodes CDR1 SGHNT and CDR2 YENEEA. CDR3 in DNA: TGTGCCAGCAGCTTACGATGGGGCGGGGGACAAGAGACCCAGTACTTC. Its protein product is CASSLRWGGGQETQYF.

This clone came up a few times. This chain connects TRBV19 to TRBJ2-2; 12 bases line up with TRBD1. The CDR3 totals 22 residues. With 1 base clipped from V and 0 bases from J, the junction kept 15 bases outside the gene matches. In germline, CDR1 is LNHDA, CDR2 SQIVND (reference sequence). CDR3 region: CASSIGLGRGTGGTTNTGELFF. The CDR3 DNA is TGTGCCAGTAGTATAGGTTTAGGGCGGGGGACAGGGGGCACAACGAACACCGGGGAGCTGTTTTTT.

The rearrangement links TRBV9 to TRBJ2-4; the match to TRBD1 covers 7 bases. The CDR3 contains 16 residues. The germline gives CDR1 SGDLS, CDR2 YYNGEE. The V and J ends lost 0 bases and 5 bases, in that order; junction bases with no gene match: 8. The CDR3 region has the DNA TGTGCCAGCAGCGTAGGAGGGGGCGGCCTAGAAAACATTCAGTACTTC. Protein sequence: CASSVGGGGLENIQYF.

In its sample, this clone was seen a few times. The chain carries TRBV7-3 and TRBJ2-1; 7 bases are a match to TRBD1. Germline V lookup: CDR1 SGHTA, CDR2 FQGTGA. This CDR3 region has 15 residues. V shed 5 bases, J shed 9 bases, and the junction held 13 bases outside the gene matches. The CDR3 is CASSPRDSGMVEQFF. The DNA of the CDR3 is TGTGCCAGCAGCCCTCGGGACAGTGGTATGGTTGAGCAGTTCTTC. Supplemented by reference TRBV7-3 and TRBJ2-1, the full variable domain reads GAGVSQTPSNKVTEKGKYVELRCDPISGHTALYWYRQSLGQGPEFLIYFQGTGAADDSGLPNDRFFAVRPEGSVSTLKIQRTERGDSAVYLCASSPRDSGMVEQFFGPGTRLTVL.

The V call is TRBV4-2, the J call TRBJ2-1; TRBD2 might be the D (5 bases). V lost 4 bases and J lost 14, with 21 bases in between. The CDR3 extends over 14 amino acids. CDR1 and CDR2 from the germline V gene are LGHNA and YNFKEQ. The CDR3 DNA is TGTGCCAGCAGCCCCCCCGGGGATCTGTCAAGGGAGTTCTTC. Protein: CASSPPGDLSREFF.

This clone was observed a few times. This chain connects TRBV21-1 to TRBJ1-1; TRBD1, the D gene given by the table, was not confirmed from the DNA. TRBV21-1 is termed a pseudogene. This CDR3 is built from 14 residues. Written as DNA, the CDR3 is TGTGCCAGCAGCCCAGGACAGGGGTACACTGAAGCTTTCTTT. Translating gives CASSPGQGYTEAFF.

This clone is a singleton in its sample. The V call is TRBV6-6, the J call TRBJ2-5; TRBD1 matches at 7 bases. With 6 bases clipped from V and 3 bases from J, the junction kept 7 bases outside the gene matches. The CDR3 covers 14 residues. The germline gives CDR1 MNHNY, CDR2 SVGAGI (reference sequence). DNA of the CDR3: TGTGCCAGCAGAGAAGACGGGACAGAAGAGACCCAGTACTTC. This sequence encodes CASREDGTEETQYF.

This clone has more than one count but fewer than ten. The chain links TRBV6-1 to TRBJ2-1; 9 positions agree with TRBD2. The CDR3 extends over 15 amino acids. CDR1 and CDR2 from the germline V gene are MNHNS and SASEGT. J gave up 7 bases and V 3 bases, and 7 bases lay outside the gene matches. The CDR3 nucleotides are TGTGCCAGCAGTGAGCTAGCGGGAATGGGGAATGAGCAGTTCTTC. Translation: CASSELAGMGNEQFF.

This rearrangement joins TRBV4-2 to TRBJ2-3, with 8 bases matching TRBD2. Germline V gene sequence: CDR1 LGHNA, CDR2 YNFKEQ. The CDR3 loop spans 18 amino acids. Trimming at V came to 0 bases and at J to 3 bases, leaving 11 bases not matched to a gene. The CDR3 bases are TGTGCCAGCAGCCAAGAGGGGGCGGGGGGAACAGGGACAGATACGCAGTATTTT. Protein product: CASSQEGAGGTGTDTQYF.

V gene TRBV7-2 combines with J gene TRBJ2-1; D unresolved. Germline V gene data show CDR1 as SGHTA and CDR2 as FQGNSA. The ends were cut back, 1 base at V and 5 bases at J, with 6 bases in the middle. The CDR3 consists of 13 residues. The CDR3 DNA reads TGTGCCAGCAGCTTAGGGCTAGACAATGAGCAGTTCTTC. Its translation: CASSLGLDNEQFF.

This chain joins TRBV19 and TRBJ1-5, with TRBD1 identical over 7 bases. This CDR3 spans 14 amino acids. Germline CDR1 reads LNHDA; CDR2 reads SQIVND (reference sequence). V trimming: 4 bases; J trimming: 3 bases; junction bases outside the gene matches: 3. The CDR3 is CASSKGTVNQPQHF. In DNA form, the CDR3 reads TGTGCCAGTAGTAAGGGGACAGTCAATCAGCCCCAGCATTTT. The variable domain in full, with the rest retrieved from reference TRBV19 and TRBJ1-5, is DGGITQSPKYLFRKEGQNVTLSCEQNLNHDAMYWYRQDPGQGLRLIYYSQIVNDFQKGDIAEGYSVSREKKESFPLTVTSAQKNPTAFYLCASSKGTVNQPQHFGDGTRLSIL.

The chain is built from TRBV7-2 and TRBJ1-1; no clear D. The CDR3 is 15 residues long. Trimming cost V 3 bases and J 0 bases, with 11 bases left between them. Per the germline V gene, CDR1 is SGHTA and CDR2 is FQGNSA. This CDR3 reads CASSFSSSMNTEAFF. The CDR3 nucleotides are TGTGCCAGCAGCTTTAGCAGTTCCATGAACACTGAAGCTTTCTTT.

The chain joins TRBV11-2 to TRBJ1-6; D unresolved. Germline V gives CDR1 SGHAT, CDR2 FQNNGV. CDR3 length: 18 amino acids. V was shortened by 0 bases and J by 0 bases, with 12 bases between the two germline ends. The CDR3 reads CASSLDVGGSSYNSPLHF. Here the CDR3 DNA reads TGTGCCAGCAGCTTAGATGTTGGCGGGAGCTCCTATAATTCACCCCTCCACTTT.

The CDR3 DNA sequence: TGTGCCAGCCGCGGCGACCTTTCTGAGCAGTTCTTC. The encoded protein is CASRGDLSEQFF. The chain combines TRBV27 with TRBJ2-1; D unclear. This CDR3 spans 12 amino acids. Germline CDR1 MNHEY, CDR2 SMNVEV (reference sequence). The V end lost 8 bases, the J end lost 9 bases, and 14 bases lay between the germline ends.

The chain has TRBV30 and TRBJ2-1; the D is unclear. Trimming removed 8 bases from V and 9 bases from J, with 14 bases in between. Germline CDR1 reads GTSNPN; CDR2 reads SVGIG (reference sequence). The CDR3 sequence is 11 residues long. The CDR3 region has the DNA TGTGCCCCCCCCTGGGCCATTGAGCAGTTCTTC. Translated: CAPPWAIEQFF. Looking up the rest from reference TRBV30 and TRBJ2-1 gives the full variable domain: SQTIHQWPATLVQPVGSPLSLECTVEGTSNPNLYWYRQAAGRGLQLLFYSVGIGQISSEVPQNLSASRPQDRQFILSSKKLLLSDSGFYLCAPPWAIEQFFGPGTRLTVL.

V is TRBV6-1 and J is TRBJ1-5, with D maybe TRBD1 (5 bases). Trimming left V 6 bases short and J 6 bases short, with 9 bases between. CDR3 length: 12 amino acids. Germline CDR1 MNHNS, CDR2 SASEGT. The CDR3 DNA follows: TGTGCCAGCAGCAGGGCTGGTCAGCCCCAGCATTTT. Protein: CASSRAGQPQHF.

For the CDR3, the DNA is TGTGCCAGCAGCCCAGAGGCGGCGTTTAAACCTGGGGCCAACGTCCTGACTTTC. It encodes CASSPEAAFKPGANVLTF. The J gene is TRBJ2-6, the V gene TRBV11-1; no clear D gene. The V gene's germline CDR1 is SGHAT and CDR2 FQDESV (reference sequence). Trimming pared 5 bases from V and 2 bases from J, leaving 19 bases between. The CDR3 totals 18 residues.

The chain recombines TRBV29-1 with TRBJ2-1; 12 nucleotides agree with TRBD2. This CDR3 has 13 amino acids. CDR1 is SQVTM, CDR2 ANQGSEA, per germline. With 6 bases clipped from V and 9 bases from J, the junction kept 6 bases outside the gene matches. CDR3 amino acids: CSVRLAGEGEQFF. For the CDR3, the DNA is TGCAGCGTCCGACTAGCGGGAGAAGGTGAGCAGTTCTTC.